Listed here are 5 T cell receptor beta chains from one sample, sequenced in a study of CD8 T cells in ankylosing spondylitis. TCRdb reprocessed the 5' RACE reads via MiXCR and lists one record per CDR3 protein. Among around 250,000 distinct CDR3 sequences listed, 18% were seen once. The sequencing sample was made of blood, either unsorted or a sorted T cell fraction (not recorded which). These receptors were obtained from a male donor with ankylosing spondylitis or in good health (not recorded which).

The chain employs TRBV3-1 and TRBJ2-2, with 13 bases lining up with TRBD2. The CDR3 is 18 amino acids. The trim removed 4 bases at V and 3 bases at J, leaving 8 bases unmatched. CDR1 and CDR2 from the germline V gene are LGHDT and YNNKEL (reference sequence). CDR3 amino acids: CASSPFNGLAGDTGELFF. CDR3 DNA sequence: TGTGCCAGCAGCCCCTTCAACGGACTAGCGGGAGACACCGGGGAGCTGTTTTTT.

The chain couples TRBV3-1 to TRBJ2-2; D is ambiguous. Deletions cut 6 bases from V and 0 bases from J, with 5 bases between. Germline CDR1 reads LGHDT; CDR2 reads YNNKEL (reference sequence). The CDR3 length is 13 residues. CDR3 DNA sequence: TGTGCCAGCAGTTCCACGAACACCGGGGAGCTGTTTTTT. Translated, it gives CASSSTNTGELFF.

This clonotype was seen a few times. The junction does not match germline at one end; this may be a read error. The V call is TRBV11-2, the J call TRBJ2-7; 9 bases agree with TRBD2. The germline V gene has CDR1 SGHAT and CDR2 FQNNGV. The CDR3 is made up of 16 amino acids. CDR3 in DNA: TGTGCCAGCAGCCCGTGGGGTAGCGGGAGCTCCCACGAGCAGTACTTC. Translation: CASSPWGSGSSHEQYF.

V gene TRBV4-3 combines with J gene TRBJ2-7; 7 nucleotides align to TRBD2. Germline V gene sequence: CDR1 LGHNA, CDR2 YSLEER. This CDR3 is 15 amino acids long. The ends lost 0 bases at V and 6 bases at J; junction bases unmatched: 8. The CDR3 sequence is CASSQDREGGVEQYF. The CDR3 nucleotides are TGCGCCAGCAGCCAAGATCGTGAGGGAGGGGTCGAGCAGTACTTC.

J is TRBJ2-7 and V is TRBV29-1; tentative D call: TRBD2 (5 bases). The germline V gene encodes CDR1 SQVTM and CDR2 ANQGSEA. Deletions cut 2 bases from V and 2 bases from J, with 13 bases between. This CDR3 region has 14 residues. DNA of the CDR3: TGCAGCGTTGAATTGTGGGAGCGGCCCTACGAGCAGTACTTC. This encodes CSVELWERPYEQYF.